The source of this T cell receptor beta chain is a study of CD8 T cells in ankylosing spondylitis. For TCR beta, libraries came from quantitative 5'-RACE with molecular barcodes. A single record per CDR3 protein comes from TCRdb applying MiXCR to the 5' RACE reads. Among around 770,000 distinct CDR3 sequences listed, 12% were seen once. Comment on this clonotype: What it binds is not known.

The germline V gene encodes CDR1 SGHVS and CDR2 FNYEAQ. There are 15 residues in the CDR3. V lost 2 bases, J lost 5 bases, and 6 bases stayed unmatched. Findings of the study overall: Relatively scarce in peripheral blood, disease-linked clones were CD8+. Significantly higher representation of disease-linked clones was reported for matched ankylosing spondylitis synovial fluid. In ankylosing spondylitis blood, a motif of 7 to 9 highly homologous TCR beta variants appeared characteristic. Before this, some motif variants had been reported in reactive arthritis synovial fluid and blood.

This TCR derives from a male donor with ankylosing spondylitis. The sequencing sample was made of blood, either unsorted or a sorted T cell fraction (not recorded which). The gene calls are TRBV7-6 and TRBJ2-3; 8 bases agree with TRBD1. The CDR3 nucleotides are TGTGCCAGCAGCTTAAAGGACAGGGTTGAAGATACGCAGTATTTT. This codes for CASSLKDRVEDTQYF.